This T cell receptor beta chain stems from a study of tumor and adjacent non-tumor tissue in lung cancer (dated by TCRdb to the late 2010s). Looking at the study overall: Of the cohort, eleven to twelve patients had adenocarcinoma, 2 had squamous cell carcinoma and 1 had small cell lung cancer. Bulk TCRbeta repertoires were compared between lung tumor tissue and matched distant non-tumor lung tissue obtained from fewer than 18 lung cancer patients. A total of some 130,000,000 productive TCRbeta reads were generated by sequencing, corresponding to an average of about 4.17 million reads per sample. Around 30 paired specimens, one tumor and one normal lung sample per patient, were profiled by TCRbeta CDR3 sequencing. The roughly 15 enrolled patients, of whom some 10 were men and 5 were women, were aged about 30 to 85 years and were diagnosed with TNM stage I to III disease.

The library was obtained by multiplex PCR. The data were produced on an Illumina HiSeq 2500. Following protocols modified from ARM-PCR, the researchers constructed TCRbeta libraries through three rounds of nested PCR with primers (Table S4). Before sequencing, PCR products in the 200-500 bp range were cut out of the gel and cleaned up using the QIAquick gel extraction kit. Under the source paper's analysis protocol: Trimmomatic was used to clean the reads, FLASH merged the cleaned reads into complete CDR3 sequences, and MiTCR assigned the sequences to V(D)J germline segments. Clonal diversity was calculated as the inverse Simpson's index using VDJtools. A read counted as productive if the sequence was in-frame and lacked a premature stop codon. TCRdb ran its own pipeline on the public reads, namely fastp trimming at Q25 and MiXCR clone calling, and kept in-frame beta chains. Rows are combined by CDR3 protein, so each entry shows the most common genes and DNA. These V and J calls derive from TCRdb rather than the authors' analysis. In all, the sample holds more than 85,000 distinct CDR3 sequences, and around 82% of those were seen once. The ten largest account for 22% of the sample.

RNA was isolated from bulk unsorted tissue, and RNA quality was assessed with a NanoDrop ND-1000 and an Agilent 2100. Donors were newly diagnosed lung cancer patients admitted for thoracic surgery in China between August and November 2014, without prior chemotherapy. Anyone who had undergone radiotherapy or chemotherapy before, or who had another cancer at the same time, was left out of the study. Surgical tissue pieces of about 1-2.1 cm3 were preserved in RNAlater solution and stored at -80 °C until use. Overall study outcomes, separate from this receptor: Peripheral blood was not sequenced, so blood TCRbeta repertoires in these lung cancer patients were not examined. Younger patients had significantly higher TCR diversity, and higher tumor TCR diversity was associated with shorter overall and disease-free survival. The sequencing platform is not named in the methods, and unique molecular identifiers are not mentioned. Only about 14 patients were in the cohort, and the authors stated that larger samples and more detailed clinical data are needed. A significantly larger cumulative share of the repertoire was made up by the top 100 clones in normal lung than in tumor tissue. Tumor tissue showed significantly greater TCR diversity (inverse Simpson) than normal lung tissue (431.37 vs 166.20, P = 0.0075, Mann-Whitney U test).

The CDR3 measures 13 amino acids from cysteine to phenylalanine. The only DNA kept is the CDR3, 39 bases in frame from the first base. CDR1 and CDR2, looked up from the germline V gene (reference sequence), are DFQATT and SNEGSKA. Only one count was recorded for this clonotype. There is no known antigen for this receptor. One junction end disagrees with the germline gene, perhaps due to a read error. Sequencing was done on a sample of lung tumor tissue. Rearrangement joined TRBV20-1 to TRBJ1-2, with an unclear D gene assignment. This receptor was obtained from a man aged 70 or older with non-small cell lung cancer. The CDR3 here reads CSASGSGNYGYTF. The nucleotides read TGCAGTGCTAGCGGCAGCGGAAACTACGGCTACACCTTC.